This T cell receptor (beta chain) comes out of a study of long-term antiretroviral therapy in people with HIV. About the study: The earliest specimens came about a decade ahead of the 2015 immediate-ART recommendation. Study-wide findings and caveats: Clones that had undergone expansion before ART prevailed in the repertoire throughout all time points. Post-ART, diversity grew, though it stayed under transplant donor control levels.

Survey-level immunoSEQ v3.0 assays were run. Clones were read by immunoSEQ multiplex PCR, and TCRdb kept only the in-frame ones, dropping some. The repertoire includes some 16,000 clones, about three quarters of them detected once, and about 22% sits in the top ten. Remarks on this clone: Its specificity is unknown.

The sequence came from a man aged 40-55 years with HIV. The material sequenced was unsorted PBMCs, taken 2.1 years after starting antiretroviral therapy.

CDR3 in amino acids: CASSVLRGLPFSYNEQFF. DNA for the CDR3: TGTGCCAGCAGCGTACTCCGGGGACTGCCCTTCTCCTACAATGAGCAGTTCTTC. The chain employs TRBV9 and TRBJ2-1; a possible D gene is TRBD2 (6 bases). Deletions cut 1 base from V and 0 bases from J, with 17 bases between. CDR1 and CDR2 (germline): SGDLS, YYNGEE. The CDR3 is made up of 18 amino acids.